Each of the 17 T cell receptor beta chains below was sequenced from the same sample in a study of blood T cell repertoires in COVID-19. The repertoire was sequenced with immunoSEQ multiplex PCR; TCRdb's copy has only in-frame clones and lacks some. The data show around 140,000 clones, around four fifths seen once. Sequencing input: PBMCs or T cells enriched from blood (not recorded which). The receptors come from a woman aged 45-60 years who had recovered from COVID-19.

The chain employs TRBV12-3 or TRBV12-4 and TRBJ1-5; 9 bases agree with TRBD1. V lost 6 bases and J lost 7; bases outside the gene matches: 4. The CDR3 contains 13 residues. The CDR3 loop reads CASRGTGGQPQHF. CDR3 in DNA: TGTGCCAGCAGAGGCACAGGGGGCCAGCCCCAGCATTTT.

This chain uses TRBV18 with TRBJ1-1; perhaps TRBD1 as D (5 bases). Germline CDR1 reads KGHSH; CDR2 reads LQKENI. V lost 5 bases to trimming and J lost 7 bases, with 20 bases between them. The CDR3 is made up of 15 amino acids. Written as DNA, the CDR3 is TGTGCCAGCTCAACCCAGGCGGGACCATCTGGTGAAGCTTTCTTT. Residues: CASSTQAGPSGEAFF. The full variable domain, rest sourced from reference TRBV18 and TRBJ1-1, is NAGVMQNPRHLVRRRGQEARLRCSPMKGHSHVYWYRQLPEEGLKFMVYLQKENIIDESGMPKERFSAEFPKEGPSILRIQQVVRGDSAAYFCASSTQAGPSGEAFFGQGTRLTVV.

J is TRBJ2-7 and V is TRBV10-3; 10 positions agree with TRBD1. CDR3 length equals 15 residues. V shed 5 bases, J shed 5 bases, and the junction held 9 bases outside the gene matches. Germline assignment: CDR1 ENHRY and CDR2 SYGVKD. The CDR3: CAISSPGQGSNEQYV. The CDR3, as DNA: TGTGCCATCAGTTCCCCGGGACAGGGGTCGAACGAGCAGTACGTC.

The gene calls are TRBV28 and TRBJ1-2; 7 nucleotides align to TRBD1. Germline V lookup: CDR1 MDHEN, CDR2 SYDVKM. The J segment lost 4 bases and the V segment lost 6 bases, leaving 5 bases of the junction unmatched. CDR3 size: 13 residues. The CDR3 sequence is CASRPGQSYGYTF. CDR3 DNA sequence: TGTGCCAGCAGGCCGGGACAGTCCTATGGCTACACCTTC.

The V call is TRBV21-1, the J call TRBJ2-3; the table's D gene call, TRBD1, was not cross checked with the DNA. TRBV21-1 is designated a pseudogene. The CDR3 consists of 16 residues. CDR3 sequence: CASSRNRDREGDTQYF. The CDR3 DNA reads TGTGCCAGCAGCAGAAACCGGGACAGGGAGGGAGATACGCAGTATTTT.

The chain couples TRBV25-1 to TRBJ2-1; 8 bases are a match to TRBD1. This CDR3 has 16 amino acids. With 7 bases clipped from V and 5 bases from J, the junction kept 13 bases outside the gene matches. CDR1 is MGHDK, CDR2 SYGVNS, per germline. The CDR3 bases are TGTGCCAGCACCTCCACCCGGGACAGGCCCGACAATGAGCAGTTCTTC. Its translation is CASTSTRDRPDNEQFF. Full variable domain (missing parts from reference TRBV25-1 and TRBJ2-1): EADIYQTPRYLVIGTGKKITLECSQTMGHDKMYWYQQDPGMELHLIHYSYGVNSTEKGDLSSESTVSRIRTEHFPLTLESARPSHTSQYLCASTSTRDRPDNEQFFGPGTRLTVL.

The V gene is TRBV5-1, the J gene TRBJ1-5; TRBD1 agrees at 9 bases. The ends lost 2 bases at V and 5 bases at J; junction bases unmatched: 5. Germline values: CDR1 SGHRS, CDR2 YFSETQ. This CDR3 spans 15 amino acids. This chain's CDR3 is CASSLLGQGDQPQHF. CDR3 nucleotides: TGCGCCAGCAGCTTACTGGGACAGGGAGATCAGCCCCAGCATTTT.

In its sample, this clone is medium-sized. V and J are TRBV5-1 and TRBJ1-2; TRBD1 matches 7 bases. The J segment lost 6 bases and the V segment lost 4 bases, leaving 12 bases of the junction unmatched. This CDR3 is 15 amino acids long. The germline V gene has CDR1 SGHRS and CDR2 YFSETQ. As DNA, the CDR3 is TGCGCCAGCAGCCCCCCGCCCGGGACAGAAAATGGCTACACCTTC. Protein product: CASSPPPGTENGYTF.

This chain connects TRBV7-9 to TRBJ1-5; no clear D. Trimming cost V 5 bases and J 4 bases, with 21 bases left between them. The CDR3 has 17 residues. CDR1 and CDR2 (germline): SEHNR, FQNEAQ (reference sequence). CDR3 region: CASSGEGVLRFNQPQHF. CDR3 DNA sequence: TGTGCCAGCAGCGGCGAGGGTGTCCTCAGGTTTAATCAGCCCCAGCATTTT.

This clone was found once. The chain is built from TRBV2 and TRBJ1-4; 9 nucleotides align to TRBD1. V lost 6 bases, J lost 8 bases, and 10 bases stayed unmatched. The length of the CDR3 is 15 residues. Germline CDR1 reads SNHLY; CDR2 reads FYNNEI. The CDR3 DNA reads as TGTGCCAGCAGGGACGGGGGGACAGGGACCGAAAAACTGTTTTTT. It yields the protein CASRDGGTGTEKLFF.

The chain carries TRBV6-5 and TRBJ1-1; 8 nucleotides line up with TRBD1. Germline CDR1 reads MNHEY; CDR2 reads SVGAGI. The CDR3 consists of 16 residues. V was clipped by 2 bases and J by 0 bases; unmatched bases: 5. CDR3 sequence: CASSYGTGELNTEAFF. The CDR3 coding sequence is TGTGCCAGCAGTTACGGGACAGGAGAATTGAACACTGAAGCTTTCTTT.

This chain joins TRBV30 and TRBJ2-2; TRBD2 agrees at 8 bases. In germline, CDR1 is GTSNPN, CDR2 SVGIG (reference sequence). The CDR3 extends over 15 amino acids. The V gene end was trimmed by 1 base and the J gene end by 4 bases; junction bases not matched to a gene: 5. CDR3 in DNA: TGTGCCTGGAGTGAGAGCGGGGGAGTCACCGGGGAGCTGTTTTTT. This codes for CAWSESGGVTGELFF.

The rearrangement joins TRBV9 to TRBJ1-1; TRBD1 is a possible D gene (6 bases). Germline V gene lookup returns CDR1 SGDLS and CDR2 YYNGEE. The V and J ends lost 3 bases and 5 bases respectively, with 17 bases between them. This CDR3 has 15 residues. Here the CDR3 reads CASSDTGKGATEAFF. In DNA form, the CDR3 reads TGTGCCAGCAGCGATACAGGGAAAGGGGCGACTGAAGCTTTCTTT.

The DNA for the CDR3 is TGTGCCAGCAGTTACCGGGTTAACACTGAAGCTTTCTTT. This encodes CASSYRVNTEAFF. The chain employs TRBV6-5 and TRBJ1-1; no firm D call. Trimming took off 2 bases at V and 2 bases at J, with 6 bases between the two ends. The germline CDR1 and CDR2 sequences are MNHEY and SVGAGI. The CDR3 spans 13 residues.

This rearrangement joins TRBV11-2 to TRBJ1-5; tentatively, D is TRBD1 (5 bases). V lost 1 base and J 6 bases, leaving 13 bases between the germline ends. Looked up from germline, CDR1 is SGHAT and CDR2 is FQNNGV. The CDR3 runs 15 residues. CDR3: CASSLGGIRGQPQHF. Here the CDR3 DNA reads TGTGCCAGCAGCTTAGGAGGCATAAGGGGTCAGCCCCAGCATTTT.

The chain employs TRBV7-8 and TRBJ2-1, with 13 bases fitting TRBD2. The junction had 10 bases not matched to a gene; V was cut back by 5 bases and J by 12 bases. Germline-derived CDR1 and CDR2 are SGHVS and FQNEAQ. CDR3 length equals 15 residues. The CDR3 reads CASSPGLAGKGGQFF. CDR3 bases: TGTGCCAGCAGCCCGGGACTAGCGGGGAAGGGCGGGCAGTTCTTC.

The rearrangement joins TRBV24-1 to TRBJ2-2; TRBD2 is a possible D gene (7 bases). Trimming removed 2 bases from V and 4 bases from J, with 19 bases in between. The germline CDR1 and CDR2 sequences are KGHDR and SFDVKD. The CDR3 loop spans 18 amino acids. The CDR3 is CATSDWGGQGSVTGELFF. DNA for the CDR3: TGTGCCACCAGTGATTGGGGGGGGCAGGGGTCGGTCACCGGGGAGCTGTTTTTT.